These 31 T cell receptor beta chains originate from one sample sequenced in a study of early T cells in non-severe SARS-CoV-2 infection. TCRdb re-called the 5' RACE reads with MiXCR, one entry per CDR3 protein. The table records around 57,000 distinct CDR3 sequences, roughly 10% of them present only once. The source material was whole blood. Every receptor here comes from an adult who was a healthcare worker with PCR-confirmed SARS-CoV-2 infection or an uninfected control (not recorded which).

The chain links TRBV2 to TRBJ2-2, with 7 nucleotides matching TRBD2. This CDR3 contains 16 residues. Trimming removed 2 bases from V and 4 bases from J; junction bases left unmatched: 7. Looked up from germline, CDR1 is SNHLY and CDR2 is FYNNEI. CDR3 in DNA: TGTGCCAGCAGTGAACCGCGGGGGTCGGGCACCGGGGAGCTGTTTTTT. Translating gives CASSEPRGSGTGELFF.

This clonotype turned up a few times. The V and J genes are TRBV5-1 and TRBJ1-1; maybe TRBD1 (5 bases). Trimming removed 2 bases at V and 4 bases at J, with 15 bases between. This CDR3 has 15 amino acids. Per the germline V gene, CDR1 is SGHRS and CDR2 is YFSETQ. For the CDR3, the DNA is TGCGCCAGCAGCTTTGTGGCGACGGGGGGCACTGAAGCTTTCTTT. This sequence encodes CASSFVATGGTEAFF.

This clonotype was recorded many times. The chain joins TRBV23-1 to TRBJ2-5; a weak D match, TRBD2 (6 bases). TRBV23-1 is placed among ORFs of uncertain function. Trimming removed 0 bases at V and 2 bases at J, with 13 bases between. The CDR3 has 16 amino acids. As DNA, the CDR3 is TGCGCCAGCAGTCAATCGGGTATTGGAGGGCAAGAGACCCAGTACTTC. This sequence encodes CASSQSGIGGQETQYF.

This clonotype was recorded at least ten times. This chain uses TRBV7-8 with TRBJ1-5, with D tentatively TRBD1 (6 bases). Germline V gene lookup returns CDR1 SGHVS and CDR2 FQNEAQ. The V and J ends lost 1 base and 7 bases respectively, with 17 bases between them. The CDR3 extends over 16 amino acids. The CDR3 loop is CASSLVSRERGQPQHF. CDR3 DNA: TGTGCCAGCAGCTTAGTTTCCAGGGAGAGGGGGCAGCCCCAGCATTTT.

This clonotype has ten or more counts. J is TRBJ2-3 and V is TRBV30; D perhaps matches TRBD1 (6 bases). The CDR3 consists of 12 residues. The germline V and J ends were trimmed by 3 bases and 4 bases, with 8 bases remaining between them. Looked up from germline, CDR1 is GTSNPN and CDR2 is SVGIG (reference sequence). The CDR3 DNA follows: TGTGCCTGGAGGGACAGCGCAGATACGCAGTATTTT. Protein product: CAWRDSADTQYF.

There are a few counts of this clonotype. This chain joins TRBV20-1 and TRBJ1-3; unclear D gene. The CDR3 is 12 residues long. CDR1 is DFQATT and CDR2 is SNEGSKA in the germline V gene (reference sequence). Trimming left V 1 base short and J 0 bases short, with 1 base between. CDR3: CSARGSGNTIYF. The CDR3 DNA is TGCAGTGCTAGAGGCTCTGGAAACACCATATATTTT.

The V call is TRBV7-2, the J call TRBJ2-7; D may match TRBD1 or TRBD2 (5 bases each). The CDR3 runs 15 residues. The germline gives CDR1 SGHTA, CDR2 FQGNSA. Trimming removed 6 bases from V and 0 bases from J, with 15 bases in between. The chain's CDR3 is CASSRRDPLSYEQYF. The CDR3 bases are TGTGCCAGCAGTCGCCGGGACCCTCTCTCCTACGAGCAGTACTTC.

This clonotype was seen many times. The chain employs TRBV12-3 or TRBV12-4 and TRBJ1-2, with TRBD1 identical over 12 bases. Germline trimming cut 5 bases from V and 4 bases from J; bases unmatched to any gene: 11. The CDR3 runs 17 residues. CDR3: CASSPGTGGSYVYGYTF. The CDR3 DNA sequence: TGTGCCAGCAGTCCCGGGACAGGGGGCTCTTATGTCTATGGCTACACCTTC.

This clonotype was observed at least ten times. J is TRBJ1-1 and V is TRBV12-3 or TRBV12-4; TRBD1 might be the D (5 bases). V lost 7 bases to trimming and J lost 4 bases, with 13 bases between them. CDR3 size: 13 residues. Here the CDR3 DNA reads TGTGCCAGCACCTGGAGGGGCGGCACTGAAGCTTTCTTT. Protein product: CASTWRGGTEAFF.

This clonotype was seen many times. This chain joins TRBV6-6 and TRBJ1-2; maybe TRBD1 (6 bases). Germline-derived CDR1 and CDR2 are MNHNY and SVGAGI (reference sequence). CDR3 length equals 13 residues. The V and J ends lost 5 bases and 3 bases respectively, with 10 bases between them. CDR3 nucleotides: TGTGCCAGCAGTAATGGACAGTACTATGGCTACACCTTC. Protein product: CASSNGQYYGYTF.

The chain links TRBV7-2 to TRBJ1-6; 7 bases align to TRBD1. The germline V gene encodes CDR1 SGHTA and CDR2 FQGNSA. The CDR3 totals 17 residues. The V gene end was trimmed by 3 bases and the J gene end by 4 bases; junction bases not matched to a gene: 9. CDR3: CASSLRDSQFYNSPLHF. The CDR3, as DNA: TGTGCCAGCAGCTTGCGGGACAGCCAATTTTATAATTCACCCCTCCACTTT.

This clonotype was counted a few times. This rearrangement joins TRBV7-9 to TRBJ1-4; TRBD1 agrees at 7 bases. The CDR3 has 14 amino acids. V dropped 7 bases and J dropped 3; count of bases not matched to a gene: 5. CDR1 and CDR2 from the germline V gene are SEHNR and FQNEAQ (reference sequence). CDR3 in DNA: TGTGCCAGCACCAGACAGGGATCTAATGAAAAACTGTTTTTT. Translation gives CASTRQGSNEKLFF.

There are many counts of this clonotype. CDR3: CASSYIQGTSTDTQYF. CDR3 DNA sequence: TGTGCCAGCAGCTACATACAGGGCACTAGCACAGATACGCAGTATTTT. The chain carries TRBV25-1 and TRBJ2-3, with a weak D call TRBD1 (6 bases). Germline CDR1 reads MGHDK; CDR2 reads SYGVNS. Trimming left V 6 bases short and J 0 bases short, with 16 bases between. This CDR3 spans 16 amino acids.

This clonotype was detected ten times or more. The rearrangement uses TRBV7-2 and TRBJ2-7; D is unclear. The CDR3 is 15 amino acids. Germline V lookup: CDR1 SGHTA, CDR2 FQGNSA. V lost 0 bases, J lost 6 bases, and 15 bases lay in between. CDR3 protein: CASSLANSSPGEQYF. Written as DNA, the CDR3 is TGTGCCAGCAGCTTAGCTAATTCCTCCCCGGGCGAGCAGTACTTC.

In this sample, this clonotype turned up once. A clone one base away is much larger, so this may be a read error. The chain employs TRBV5-4 and TRBJ1-2, with D unresolved. Germline CDR1 reads SGHNT; CDR2 reads YYREEE (reference sequence). The CDR3 spans 14 residues. This CDR3 is CSSSLMREDYGYTF. CDR3 DNA: TGTTCCAGCAGCTTGATGCGAGAAGACTATGGCTACACCTTC.

Many counts were recorded for this clonotype. The gene calls are TRBV7-2 and TRBJ1-1, with a weak D call TRBD1 (6 bases). Germline lookup yields CDR1 SGHTA and CDR2 FQGNSA. Trimming removed 8 bases from V and 5 bases from J, with 15 bases in between. CDR3 length: 13 residues. The CDR3 spells CASAGVGRTEAFF. CDR3 coding DNA: TGTGCCAGCGCAGGGGTGGGGCGTACTGAAGCTTTCTTT.

The chain links TRBV7-9 to TRBJ2-7, with no clear D. Between the trimmed V and J ends, which lost 6 bases and 2 bases, there was a span of 8 bases. Germline CDR1 and CDR2: SEHNR and FQNEAQ (reference sequence). The CDR3 sequence is 12 residues long. CDR3 loop: CASSGEPYEQYF. The CDR3 coding sequence is TGTGCCAGCAGTGGAGAACCCTACGAGCAGTACTTC.

This clonotype qualifies as medium-sized. The chain is built from TRBV12-3 or TRBV12-4 and TRBJ2-2, with D perhaps TRBD2 (6 bases). The length of the CDR3 is 14 residues. Trimming cost V 8 bases and J 5 bases, with 15 bases left between them. CDR3 protein: CASLGTQRTGELFF. CDR3 bases: TGTGCCAGCCTCGGGACTCAGCGGACCGGGGAGCTGTTTTTT.

This clonotype was counted a few times. The rearrangement links TRBV7-2 to TRBJ2-2; D is unresolved. Trimming shortened V by 7 bases and J by 6 bases, and 9 bases separated the two germline ends. Germline CDR1 SGHTA, CDR2 FQGNSA. The CDR3 is 12 residues long. CDR3 sequence: CASKMAPGELFF. The CDR3 DNA reads as TGTGCCAGCAAAATGGCGCCCGGGGAGCTGTTTTTT.

This clonotype has a count of ten or more. This chain joins TRBV7-2 and TRBJ2-7, with TRBD2 identical over 10 bases. The CDR3 has 13 residues. After removal of 6 bases from V and 4 bases from J, the junction contained 3 bases not matched to a gene. The germline gives CDR1 SGHTA, CDR2 FQGNSA. In DNA, the CDR3 is TGTGCCAGCAGTCAGACTAGCGGGTACGAGCAGTACTTC. This encodes CASSQTSGYEQYF.

This clonotype was recorded many times. V gene TRBV27 combines with J gene TRBJ2-7, with 12 bases aligning to TRBD1. CDR1 is MNHEY and CDR2 is SMNVEV in the germline V gene (reference sequence). V was pared by 5 bases and J by 5 bases, with 7 bases of the junction left unmatched. The CDR3 is made up of 15 amino acids. The CDR3 spells CASSRAGQGAHEQYF. The CDR3 DNA reads as TGTGCCAGCAGTCGGGCGGGACAGGGGGCCCACGAGCAGTACTTC.

This clonotype was seen ten or more times. CDR3: CASSDRGVSNQPQHF. The CDR3 coding sequence is TGTGCCAGCAGTGATCGTGGGGTAAGCAATCAGCCCCAGCATTTT. V and J are TRBV6-4 and TRBJ1-5; unclear D gene. Germline V gene lookup returns CDR1 MRHNA and CDR2 SNTAGT. The CDR3 contains 15 residues. The V and J ends lost 3 bases and 1 base respectively, with 10 bases between them.

In this sample, this clonotype turned up many times. The chain couples TRBV12-3 or TRBV12-4 to TRBJ2-1; 9 bases match TRBD1. With V trimmed by 6 bases and J by 6 bases, 9 bases remained unmatched. The CDR3 is made up of 15 amino acids. The CDR3 nucleotides are TGTGCCAGCAGCCATACCGGGACAGGGCGCAATGAGCAGTTCTTC. This codes for CASSHTGTGRNEQFF.

V is TRBV4-3 and J is TRBJ2-5, with a tentative D call TRBD1 (5 bases). The CDR3 is made up of 15 amino acids. V shed 0 bases and J shed 7 bases, with 15 bases lying between them. Germline assignment: CDR1 LGHNA and CDR2 YSLEER. CDR3 in amino acids: CASSQDRSGSLTQYF. Written as DNA, the CDR3 is TGCGCCAGCAGCCAAGATCGTTCAGGGTCGTTGACCCAGTACTTC.

This clonotype was recorded a few times. The chain joins TRBV7-9 to TRBJ2-3, with 10 bases identical to TRBD1. This CDR3 region has 17 residues. The V and J ends lost 1 base and 6 bases, in that order; junction bases with no gene match: 10. Germline-derived CDR1 and CDR2 are SEHNR and FQNEAQ (reference sequence). As DNA, the CDR3 is TGTGCCAGCAGCTTAGTATTCGGGGGACAGGGGCCGGATACGCAGTATTTT. Protein product: CASSLVFGGQGPDTQYF.

A few counts support this clonotype. The rearrangement links TRBV4-1 to TRBJ1-2; unclear D gene. CDR3 length: 14 residues. From germline, CDR1 is MGHRA and CDR2 YSYEKL. The V and J ends lost 1 base and 8 bases respectively, with 14 bases between them. The CDR3 is CASSQVTDGGGYTF. CDR3 nucleotides: TGCGCCAGCAGCCAAGTGACTGACGGCGGAGGCTACACCTTC.

This clonotype came up many times. V and J are TRBV29-1 and TRBJ1-1; possible D gene TRBD1, 6 bases. The CDR3 sequence is 11 residues long. Trimming removed 6 bases from V and 8 bases from J, with 13 bases in between. CDR1 is SQVTM, CDR2 ANQGSEA, per germline. CDR3 DNA: TGCAGCGTCCTACAGGGCCTGGAAGCTTTCTTT. Its protein product is CSVLQGLEAFF.

The sample holds many counts of this clonotype. A junction end diverges from the germline sequence, so it may reflect a read error. The V gene is TRBV7-7, the J gene TRBJ1-6, with D unresolved. CDR1 and CDR2 from the germline V gene are SSHAT and FNYEAQ (reference sequence). The CDR3 is 17 amino acids. The CDR3 DNA reads TGTGCTAGCAGCTTAGTAGAGGTGTTAAACAGAACGGCACCCCTCCACTTT. Protein product: CASSLVEVLNRTAPLHF.

This clonotype turned up a few times. The chain carries TRBV21-1 and TRBJ2-7; the tabulated D call, TRBD1, remains unverified against the DNA. TRBV21-1 is noted as a pseudogene. The CDR3 sequence is 17 residues long. CDR3 loop: CAIIKPHRPPRSYEQYF. DNA of the CDR3: TGTGCCATCATTAAACCGCACAGGCCTCCTCGCTCCTACGAGCAGTACTTC.

About this clonotype: A read error is possible here, since a much larger clone lies one base away. V is TRBV5-6 and J is TRBJ2-1; 12 bases map to TRBD1. The CDR3 spans 16 residues. Germline V gives CDR1 SGHDT, CDR2 YYEEEE. Trimming took 4 bases from V and 2 from J; bases not matched to a gene: 4. The CDR3 loop reads CASSAGQGATYNEQFF. The CDR3 nucleotides are TGTGCCAGCAGCGCGGGACAGGGGGCTACCTACAATGAGCAGTTCTTC.

The chain combines TRBV27 with TRBJ2-7; tentatively, D is TRBD2 (6 bases). CDR3 length: 15 residues. Germline V gene sequence: CDR1 MNHEY, CDR2 SMNVEV (reference sequence). V was pared by 3 bases and J by 3 bases, with 15 bases between. The CDR3 DNA sequence: TGTGCCAGCAGTTTCATCCCGGGGACTGGCTACGAGCAGTACTTC. Its protein product is CASSFIPGTGYEQYF.